This paragraph covers one T cell receptor beta chain sequence. As yet, its antigen is unknown. These data come from a study of beta chain features in type 1 diabetes. Whole-study context: Over all samples combined, over 85,000,000 sorted cells were examined.

Reverse transcribing all isolated RNA meant expressed TCRB transcripts were sequenced. Sequencing used immunoSEQ multiplex PCR; TCRdb keeps in-frame clones, though not all of them. Among just over 450,000 clones listed, roughly 30% were seen once. Germline CDR1 SGHRS, CDR2 YFSETQ. The CDR3 totals 14 residues. V lost 0 bases, J lost 3 bases, and 9 bases lay in between. Findings and caveats of the study: Here, the possible influence of HLA type (on TCRB rearrangement) remained unresolved.

This sequence was found in a man aged 18 to 29 in good health. The V gene is TRBV5-1, the J gene TRBJ2-5; perhaps TRBD1 as D (6 bases). The sample comprised naive CD4+ T cells from blood. The CDR3, as DNA: TGCGCCAGCAGCTTGGGGACAGTTAAAGAGACCCAGTACTTC. This translates into CASSLGTVKETQYF.